What follows are 26 T cell receptor beta chains derived from one specimen sequenced in a study of T cell clones after liver transplantation. Libraries were prepared by immunoSEQ multiplex PCR; TCRdb keeps only in-frame clonotypes and omits some of them. The sample has roughly 67,000 clones, 80% to 95% seen once. The source was CD4+ T cells from blood, collected less than 27 months after liver transplant. These receptors came from a human patient who received a liver transplant. The graft donor may have given rise to some T cells.

The chain is built from TRBV28 and TRBJ2-2; possibly TRBD2 for D (5 bases). The length of the CDR3 is 15 residues. Germline CDR1 MDHEN, CDR2 SYDVKM. The V and J ends lost 6 bases and 7 bases respectively, with 18 bases between them. The CDR3 region has the DNA TGTGCCAGCAGCAAGGCCGGCGGTGGAGGCGGGGAGCTGTTTTTT. It specifies CASSKAGGGGGELFF.

The chain links TRBV6-5 to TRBJ2-1; D is unclear. Trimming pared 6 bases from V and 8 bases from J, leaving 8 bases between. CDR1 is MNHEY, CDR2 SVGAGI, per germline. The length of the CDR3 is 11 residues. The CDR3 DNA reads TGTGCCAGCAGCACGCTGGATGAGCAGTTCTTC. Amino acid sequence: CASSTLDEQFF.

This chain joins TRBV7-6 and TRBJ2-2, with 16 bases aligning to TRBD2. V gave up 2 bases and J gave up 1 base; unmatched junction bases: 13. The V gene's germline CDR1 is SGHVS and CDR2 FNYEAQ. This CDR3 has 22 residues. CDR3 region: CASSLTTPGTSGRAGNTGELFF. Written as DNA, the CDR3 is TGTGCCAGCAGCTTAACTACTCCTGGGACTAGCGGGAGGGCCGGGAACACCGGGGAGCTGTTTTTT.

The chain has TRBV13 and TRBJ2-7; D remains unclear. The CDR3 is made up of 15 amino acids. The germline V gene has CDR1 PRHDT and CDR2 FYEKMQ (reference sequence). V shed 2 bases and J shed 3 bases, with 14 bases lying between them. The CDR3 sequence is CASSLRRPYFYEQYF. The DNA of the CDR3 is TGTGCCAGCAGCTTAAGGCGGCCGTATTTCTACGAGCAGTACTTC. Filled out from reference TRBV13 and TRBJ2-7, the complete variable domain reads AAGVIQSPRHLIKEKRETATLKCYPIPRHDTVYWYQQGPGQDPQFLISFYEKMQSDKGSIPDRFSAQQFSDYHSELNMSSLELGDSALYFCASSLRRPYFYEQYFGPGTRLTVT.

In its sample, this clone was seen a few times. The chain carries TRBV10-2 and TRBJ2-1; TRBD1 is a possible D gene (5 bases). V shed 7 bases and J shed 7 bases, with 17 bases lying between them. CDR1 WSHSY and CDR2 SAAADI come from the germline V gene. CDR3 length: 14 amino acids. The DNA for the CDR3 is TGCGCCAGCAAGAGCAGGGCAGGCCGGAATGAGCAGTTCTTC. Protein: CASKSRAGRNEQFF.

The J gene is TRBJ2-7, the V gene TRBV7-2; 12 bases align to TRBD2. Per germline, CDR1 SGHTA and CDR2 FQGNSA. This CDR3 is built from 15 residues. V lost 2 bases, J lost 4 bases, and 3 bases stayed unmatched. The CDR3 DNA sequence: TGTGCCAGCAGCTTATCCCTAGCGGGAGGGTACGAGCAGTACTTC. Its protein product is CASSLSLAGGYEQYF.

This chain connects TRBV7-2 to TRBJ2-5; TRBD1 is a possible D gene (5 bases). V shed 5 bases and J shed 5 bases, with 9 bases lying between them. Germline V gives CDR1 SGHTA, CDR2 FQGNSA. The CDR3 runs to 12 residues. CDR3 sequence: CASSPGWETQYF. CDR3 sequence (DNA): TGTGCCAGCAGCCCAGGGTGGGAGACCCAGTACTTC.

The chain joins TRBV2 to TRBJ1-2; no clear D. Per germline, CDR1 SNHLY and CDR2 FYNNEI. Trimming left V 4 bases short and J 5 bases short, with 11 bases between. This CDR3 region has 13 residues. CDR3 bases: TGTGCCAGCAGTGCCAACGCGGGGTATGGCTACACCTTC. As protein: CASSANAGYGYTF.

The rearrangement joins TRBV6-1 to TRBJ1-3, with D unresolved. CDR3 size: 12 residues. Between the trimmed V and J ends, which lost 5 bases and 7 bases, there was a span of 9 bases. Germline V gene sequence: CDR1 MNHNS, CDR2 SASEGT. As DNA, the CDR3 is TGTGCCAGCAGTATGACGGGGAACACCATATATTTT. Translating gives CASSMTGNTIYF.

The rearrangement joins TRBV19 to TRBJ1-5; D is undetermined. There are 15 residues in the CDR3. The ends were cut back, 3 bases at V and 2 bases at J, with 11 bases in the middle. Germline-derived CDR1 and CDR2 are LNHDA and SQIVND (reference sequence). DNA of the CDR3: TGTGCCAGTAGTATCGGCAAAGGAGGCAATCAGCCCCAGCATTTT. The encoded protein is CASSIGKGGNQPQHF.

The chain is built from TRBV15 and TRBJ1-2; no clear D gene. The germline CDR1 and CDR2 sequences are LNHNV and YYDKDF (reference sequence). V shed 2 bases and J shed 7 bases, with 14 bases lying between them. The length of the CDR3 is 14 residues. CDR3 amino acids: CATSRIQEGSGYTF. As DNA, the CDR3 is TGTGCCACCAGCAGAATCCAGGAGGGATCTGGCTACACCTTC.

The genes are TRBV18 and TRBJ2-7; D unresolved. Per germline, CDR1 KGHSH and CDR2 LQKENI. CDR3 length: 15 amino acids. V was cut by 2 bases and J by 0 bases, with 11 bases left in between. The CDR3 loop reads CASSPGLESSYEQYF. CDR3 sequence (DNA): TGTGCCAGCTCACCAGGGCTAGAAAGCTCCTACGAGCAGTACTTC.

This clone has only one observation. This chain links TRBV5-4 with TRBJ2-2; D tentatively fits TRBD1 or TRBD2 (5 bases each). The CDR3 consists of 15 residues. The germline V gene has CDR1 SGHNT and CDR2 YYREEE (reference sequence). Deletions cut 0 bases from V and 3 bases from J, with 9 bases between. CDR3 residues: CASSLAGSYTGELFF. In DNA form, the CDR3 reads TGTGCCAGCAGCTTGGCAGGGAGCTACACCGGGGAGCTGTTTTTT. The full variable domain, rest sourced from reference TRBV5-4 and TRBJ2-2, is ETGVTQSPTHLIKTRGQQVTLRCSSQSGHNTVSWYQQALGQGPQFIFQYYREEENGRGNFPPRFSGLQFPNYSSELNVNALELDDSALYLCASSLAGSYTGELFFGEGSRLTVL.

This chain uses TRBV6-1 with TRBJ2-1; unclear D gene. CDR3 length: 14 residues. CDR1 is MNHNS and CDR2 is SASEGT in the germline V gene. V lost 3 bases and J 4 bases, leaving 10 bases between the germline ends. CDR3 bases: TGTGCCAGCAGTGAGCGCGGAGTGTACAATGAGCAGTTCTTC. This gives the protein CASSERGVYNEQFF.

CDR3 DNA sequence: TGTGCCAGCCGTAGGGAGCCCAATCAGCCCCAGCATTTT. It encodes CASRREPNQPQHF. The rearrangement joins TRBV2 to TRBJ1-5; no definite D call. Germline CDR1 is SNHLY and CDR2 is FYNNEI. CDR3 length: 13 residues. Trimming cost V 8 bases and J 3 bases, with 11 bases left between them.

The rearrangement uses TRBV7-9 and TRBJ2-6; TRBD2 might be the D (5 bases). This CDR3 is built from 19 residues. The V gene lost 4 bases and the J gene lost 4 bases, with 23 bases spanning the gap. Germline loops: CDR1 SEHNR, CDR2 FQNEAQ (reference sequence). Written as DNA, the CDR3 is TGTGCCAGCAGCTCCTCCCGAGGACTCATTGTTCTGGGGGCCAACGTCCTGACTTTC. Residues: CASSSSRGLIVLGANVLTF.

This clone was observed once. The chain employs TRBV5-8 and TRBJ2-5; 7 nucleotides match TRBD2. Germline CDR1 is SGHTS and CDR2 is YDEGEE. Unmatched junction bases numbered 4, after V lost 4 bases and J lost 1 base. The CDR3 is 14 amino acids. In DNA form, the CDR3 reads TGTGCCAGCAGCCTAGGGACTATCCAAGAGACCCAGTACTTC. It codes for CASSLGTIQETQYF.

V usage is TRBV5-1 and J usage is TRBJ1-1, with unresolved D. CDR3 length: 14 residues. CDR1 and CDR2 from the germline V gene are SGHRS and YFSETQ. Deletions cut 0 bases from V and 1 base from J, with 7 bases between. CDR3 region: CASSLVDTNTEAFF. CDR3 DNA: TGCGCCAGCAGCTTGGTGGATACGAACACTGAAGCTTTCTTT.

This sequence joins TRBV7-3 and TRBJ2-1; 9 bases map to TRBD2. CDR1 and CDR2 from the germline V gene are SGHTA and FQGTGA. With 1 base clipped from V and 7 bases from J, the junction kept 5 bases outside the gene matches. The CDR3 covers 15 residues. The CDR3 region has the DNA TGTGCCAGCAGCTTAATTGCGGGAGGGGAGAATGAGCAGTTCTTC. Translating gives CASSLIAGGENEQFF.

This chain uses TRBV2 with TRBJ2-7, with a possible D match to TRBD1 (6 bases). The V gene's germline CDR1 is SNHLY and CDR2 FYNNEI. Trimming took 4 bases from V and 3 from J, leaving 10 bases between them. This CDR3 contains 13 residues. The CDR3 DNA is TGTGCCAGCAGTGGGACAGCCCTCTACGAGCAGTACTTC. Translating gives CASSGTALYEQYF. The full variable domain, its missing parts supplied by reference TRBV2 and TRBJ2-7, is EPEVTQTPSHQVTQMGQEVILRCVPISNHLYFYWYRQILGQKVEFLVSFYNNEISEKSEIFDDQFSVERPDGSNFTLKIRSTKLEDSAMYFCASSGTALYEQYFGPGTRLTVT.

The genes are TRBV9 and TRBJ1-1; D is uncertain. Germline CDR1 reads SGDLS; CDR2 reads YYNGEE. The V end lost 2 bases, the J end lost 1 base, and 9 bases lay between the germline ends. The CDR3 runs to 14 residues. In nucleotides, the CDR3 is TGTGCCAGCAGCGTGGCCATGGGGAACACTGAAGCTTTCTTT. This encodes CASSVAMGNTEAFF. Full variable domain (missing parts from reference TRBV9 and TRBJ1-1): DSGVTQTPKHLITATGQRVTLRCSPRSGDLSVYWYQQSLDQGLQFLIQYYNGEERAKGNILERFSAQQFPDLHSELNLSSLELGDSALYFCASSVAMGNTEAFFGQGTRLTVV.

The chain joins TRBV6-5 to TRBJ1-2, with a weak D call TRBD1 (5 bases). CDR3 length: 11 residues. The V end was cut by 7 bases, the J end by 8 bases, with 11 bases between. CDR1 and CDR2 from the germline V gene are MNHEY and SVGAGI. The CDR3 loop reads CASTRGVGYTF. CDR3 coding DNA: TGTGCCAGCACACGGGGGGTCGGCTACACCTTC.

The rearrangement links TRBV28 to TRBJ2-2; the match to TRBD1 covers 7 bases. The CDR3 extends over 16 amino acids. Germline loops: CDR1 MDHEN, CDR2 SYDVKM. V lost 1 base and J lost 4; bases outside the gene matches: 6. Here the CDR3 reads CASSLLGGAGTGELFF. CDR3 bases: TGTGCCAGCAGTTTATTAGGGGGCGCGGGCACCGGGGAGCTGTTTTTT.

This CDR3 reads CASSLEGGSEQYF. Written as DNA, the CDR3 is TGTGCCAGCAGCTTAGAAGGGGGCAGCGAGCAGTACTTC. V and J are TRBV11-3 and TRBJ2-5, with 7 bases that match TRBD1. The J call may not be correct, given that the DNA end is closer to TRBJ2-7. Germline V CDR1 and CDR2: SGHNT, YENEEA. The CDR3 spans 13 residues.

This clone was recorded only once. The chain uses TRBV27 and TRBJ1-1, with a weak D call TRBD1 (6 bases). Germline CDR1 and CDR2: MNHEY and SMNVEV (reference sequence). Trimming left V 1 base short and J 2 bases short, with 11 bases between. The CDR3 covers 15 residues. The CDR3 loop reads CASSLWGGRNTEAFF. The DNA of the CDR3 is TGTGCCAGCAGTTTATGGGGGGGCAGAAACACTGAAGCTTTCTTT.

This chain joins TRBV19 and TRBJ1-2, with D perhaps TRBD1 (5 bases). The CDR3 is 16 residues long. Germline CDR1 reads LNHDA; CDR2 reads SQIVND (reference sequence). V was pared by 6 bases and J by 2 bases, with 19 bases between. CDR3 in DNA: TGTGCCAGTAGCCCCGGTGGGGGGAATGGCAACTATGGCTACACCTTC. It is translated as CASSPGGGNGNYGYTF.